This TCR beta chain was found in a study of T cells in women clearing cervical HPV infection. The CDR3 is 16 amino acids. V lost 6 bases to trimming and J lost 5 bases; unmatched junction nucleotides: 9. The germline CDR1 and CDR2 sequences are MNHEY and SVGEGT. The repertoire was sequenced with immunoSEQ multiplex PCR; TCRdb's copy has only in-frame clones and lacks some. Across 35,000 to 45,000 clones, the top ten clones capture 0.95% to 1.5% of the sample. To note about this clone: The read ends 3 residues early relative to the CDR3; the germline J gene fills the gap.

Prevalent HPV16 infections were excluded; only incident single HPV16 infections included. Sample: blood buffy coat. The receptor's source is a woman aged 18-70 years with a cervical HPV16 infection that either progressed to CIN3+ or cleared (not recorded which). The genes are TRBV6-2 or TRBV6-3 and TRBJ2-2; TRBD1 matches 10 bases. The CDR3 bases that were read are TGTGCCAGCAGCCCATCCGGGACAGGGGTTACCGGGGAG. This encodes CASSPSGTGVTGE. The CDR3 as a whole reads CASSPSGTGVTGELFF.